Listed below are T cell receptor beta chains from one sample, sequenced in a study of blood T cell repertoires in COVID-19. Sequencing used immunoSEQ multiplex PCR; TCRdb keeps in-frame clones, though not all of them. The table shows hundreds of thousands of clones, with around 90% occurring only once. Material: peripheral blood. The receptors come from a young man with COVID-19, enrolled during active disease. CDR3s include the opening cysteine and the closing phenylalanine or tryptophan. D genes are given only for firm matches. Only some rows state a clone size, as once, few, many or a class for expanded clones.

j_call	clone_size	v_call	d_call	cdr3_nt	cdr3_aa
TRBJ2-7	-	TRBV3-1/TRBV3-2	-	TGTGCCAGCAGCCAGGCCAGGGGCCTCTACGAGCAGTACTTC	CASSQARGLYEQYF
TRBJ2-3	-	TRBV11-3	TRBD2	TGTGCCAGCAGCTTAGAGCGACTAGCGGGCATCACAGATACGCAGTATTTT	CASSLERLAGITDTQYF
TRBJ2-3	-	TRBV28	TRBD2	TGTGCCAGCAGTTCTACGACTAGCGGGAGCACAGATACGCAGTATTTT	CASSSTTSGSTDTQYF
TRBJ2-2	-	TRBV5-4	TRBD2	TGTGCCAGCAGCATCTGGACTAGCGGGACCGGGGAGCTGTTTTTT	CASSIWTSGTGELFF
TRBJ1-4	-	TRBV7-9	TRBD1	TGTGCCAGCAGCCTACGACAGGGGGCGCGTAATGAAAAACTGTTTTTT	CASSLRQGARNEKLFF
TRBJ1-2	-	TRBV28	-	TGTGCCAGCACCCCAGGCGTTGGCTATGGCTACACCTTC	CASTPGVGYGYTF
TRBJ2-5	few	TRBV12-3/TRBV12-4	-	TGTGCCAGCAGTTTCCGGGAGACCCAGTACTTC	CASSFRETQYF
TRBJ1-2	many	TRBV29-1	-	TGCAGCGTTGAATGGCAGGTAGATGGCTACACCTTC	CSVEWQVDGYTF
TRBJ2-1	once	TRBV15	TRBD1	TGTGCCACCAGCGGGGGACAGGTCAGGGCCTACAATGAGCAGTTCTTC	CATSGGQVRAYNEQFF
TRBJ1-2	-	TRBV6-5	-	TGTGCCAGCAGTTTCGGCGAGGGATCCTATGGCTACACCTTC	CASSFGEGSYGYTF
TRBJ2-7	-	TRBV5-1	TRBD1	TGCGCCGCTCCGGGACAGGGGAACGAGCAGTACTTC	CAAPGQGNEQYF
TRBJ2-2	-	TRBV13	TRBD1	TGTGCCAGCAGCTCCACAGGGGGCACCGGGGAGCTGTTTTTT	CASSSTGGTGELFF
TRBJ2-2	-	TRBV6-5	-	TGTGCCAGCAGTTACTCGGGCGACACCGGGGAGCTGTTTTTT	CASSYSGDTGELFF
TRBJ1-1	-	TRBV6-5	-	TGTGCCAGCAGTTACTCGAGTCGCTGGGCTGGGACTGAAGCTTTCTTT	CASSYSSRWAGTEAFF
TRBJ1-1	-	TRBV3-1/TRBV3-2	-	TGTGCCAGCAGCCAAGACGGACGCGGGGCCTGGAACACTGAAGCTTTCTTT	CASSQDGRGAWNTEAFF
TRBJ1-6	-	TRBV4-2	TRBD1	TGTGCCAGCAGCCCCACGCTACAGGGGTACAATTCACCCCTCCACTTT	CASSPTLQGYNSPLHF
TRBJ2-5	-	TRBV24-1	-	TGTGCCACCAGTGACCCACTGAGTAGCGGAGACCAAGAGACCCAGTACTTC	CATSDPLSSGDQETQYF
TRBJ2-7	-	TRBV27	-	TGTGCCAGCAGTTTAACCGGGACTGGAGTCTACGAGCAGTACTTC	CASSLTGTGVYEQYF
TRBJ2-1	-	TRBV27	TRBD1	TGTGCCAGCAGTTTAACAGGGGGCGGTTACAATGAGCAGTTCTTC	CASSLTGGGYNEQFF
TRBJ1-6	-	TRBV18	-	TGTGCCAGCTCACCACGGAGGGGTGAGGGGTCACCCCTCCACTTT	CASSPRRGEGSPLHF
TRBJ1-1	-	TRBV12-3/TRBV12-4	-	TGTGCCAGCAGTTTGTCCAGGGCCACTGAAGCTTTCTTT	CASSLSRATEAFF
TRBJ2-7	once	TRBV4-1	-	TGCGCCAGCAGCCACGAGGGGAGGAGCTCCTACGAGCAGTACTTC	CASSHEGRSSYEQYF
TRBJ2-2	few	TRBV5-1	-	TGCGCCAGCAGCTTGGGACAGAAGCCCAGCGCCGGGGAGCTGTTTTTT	CASSLGQKPSAGELFF
TRBJ2-1	-	TRBV7-3	TRBD2	TGTGCCAGCAGGCCGACTAGCGGGAGTGTCGATGAGCAGTTCTTC	CASRPTSGSVDEQFF
TRBJ1-5	-	TRBV6-5	-	TGTGCCAGCAGCAGAGGCAGGGGTAATCAGCCCCAGCATTTT	CASSRGRGNQPQHF
TRBJ1-4	-	TRBV4-1	-	TGCGCCAGCAGCCAGGGCCCGGGGGGGGAAAAACTGTTTTTT	CASSQGPGGEKLFF
TRBJ2-7	-	TRBV7-5	-	TGTGTCAGAAGCTTACGAGCCTCGGACAGGGAAACCTACGAGCAGTACTTC	CVRSLRASDRETYEQYF
TRBJ1-5	-	TRBV21-1	-	TGTGCCAGCAACCACAGGGTATTCAGCAATCAGCCCCAGCATTTT	CASNHRVFSNQPQHF
TRBJ1-1	-	TRBV6-5	-	TGTGCCAGCAGCAACCAAGCGAACACTGAAGCTTTCTTT	CASSNQANTEAFF
TRBJ1-1	-	TRBV10-3	-	TGTGCCATCAGTGAGCGGGACTCTATGAACACTGAAGCTTTCTTT	CAISERDSMNTEAFF
TRBJ1-5	-	TRBV6-5	-	TGTGCCAGCAGTTACTCGATGAGTCAGCCCCAGCATTTT	CASSYSMSQPQHF
TRBJ2-7	-	TRBV18	TRBD1	TGTGCCAGCTCACAAGACAGGGACGAGCAGTACTTC	CASSQDRDEQYF
TRBJ1-5	-	TRBV27	TRBD1	TGTGCCAGCAGTTTGTCAGGGGGGCGGCGGCGCAATCAGCCCCAGCATTTT	CASSLSGGRRRNQPQHF
TRBJ1-1	-	TRBV5-4	-	TGTGCCAGCAGCTTGGGGGGGGACCCAGGTGGTGACACTGAAGCTTTCTTT	CASSLGGDPGGDTEAFF
TRBJ1-1	-	TRBV7-9	-	TGTGCCAGCAGCCCCGGGACTCTTGGTAACACTGAAGCTTTCTTT	CASSPGTLGNTEAFF
TRBJ2-5	-	TRBV19	-	TGTGCCAGTAGTGCCGGGGAGACCCAGTACTTC	CASSAGETQYF